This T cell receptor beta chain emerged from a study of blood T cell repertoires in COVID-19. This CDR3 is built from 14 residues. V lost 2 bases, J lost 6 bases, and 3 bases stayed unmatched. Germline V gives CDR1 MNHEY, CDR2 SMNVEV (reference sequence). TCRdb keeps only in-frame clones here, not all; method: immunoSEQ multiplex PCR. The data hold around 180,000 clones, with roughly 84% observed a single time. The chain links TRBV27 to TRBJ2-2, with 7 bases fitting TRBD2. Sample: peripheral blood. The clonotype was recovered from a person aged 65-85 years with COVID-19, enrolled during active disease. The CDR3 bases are TGTGCCAGCAGTTTACAGGGAGGGTCCGGGGAGCTGTTTTTT. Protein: CASSLQGGSGELFF.